The clone carrying this TCR beta chain was recorded a few times. The sample is drawn from a study of Ad26.COV2.S vaccination and SARS-CoV-2 variants. Trimming at V came to 3 bases and at J to 6 bases, leaving 9 bases not matched to a gene. This CDR3 is built from 15 residues. Germline CDR1 and CDR2: KGHSH and LQKENI. Libraries were prepared by immunoSEQ multiplex PCR; TCRdb keeps only in-frame clonotypes and omits some of them. This table holds more than 400,000 clones, roughly 90% found once. Described treatment: about 20 received Ad26.COV2.S at low or high dose, single or two shots; about 5 received placebo; per-sample allocation not given. Vaccine and placebo recipients were sampled on day 63 after the first injection.

The genes are TRBV18 and TRBJ1-1, with 8 nucleotides matching TRBD1. The receptor comes from a person between 18 and 59 years old who received the Ad26.COV2.S COVID-19 vaccine or a placebo. Here the sequenced sample was peripheral blood, taken in a trial of Ad26.COV2.S vaccine versus placebo. CDR3 nucleotide sequence: TGTGCCAGCTCACCTCAGGGGGCGGGAACGTCTGAAGCTTTCTTT. Its protein is CASSPQGAGTSEAFF.